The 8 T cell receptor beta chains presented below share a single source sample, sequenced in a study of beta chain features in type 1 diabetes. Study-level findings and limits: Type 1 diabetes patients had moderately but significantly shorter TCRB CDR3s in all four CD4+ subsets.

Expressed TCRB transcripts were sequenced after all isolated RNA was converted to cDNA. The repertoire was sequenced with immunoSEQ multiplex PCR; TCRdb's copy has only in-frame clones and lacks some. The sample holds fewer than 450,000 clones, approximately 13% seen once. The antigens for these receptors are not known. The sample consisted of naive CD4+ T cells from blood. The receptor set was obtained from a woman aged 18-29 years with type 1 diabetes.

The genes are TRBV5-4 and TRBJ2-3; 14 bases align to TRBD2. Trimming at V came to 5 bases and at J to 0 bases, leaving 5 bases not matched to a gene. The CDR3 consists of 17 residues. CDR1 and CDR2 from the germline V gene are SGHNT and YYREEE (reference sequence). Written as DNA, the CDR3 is TGTGCCAGCAGGCGGCGACTAGCGGGAGGGAGCACAGATACGCAGTATTTT. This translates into CASRRRLAGGSTDTQYF.

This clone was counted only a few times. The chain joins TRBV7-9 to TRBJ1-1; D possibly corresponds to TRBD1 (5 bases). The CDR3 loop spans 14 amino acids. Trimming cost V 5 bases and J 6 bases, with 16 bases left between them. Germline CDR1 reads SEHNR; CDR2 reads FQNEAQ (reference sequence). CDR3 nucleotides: TGTGCCAGCAGCCTTCAGGGTTATCTGGCTGAAGCTTTCTTT. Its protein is CASSLQGYLAEAFF.

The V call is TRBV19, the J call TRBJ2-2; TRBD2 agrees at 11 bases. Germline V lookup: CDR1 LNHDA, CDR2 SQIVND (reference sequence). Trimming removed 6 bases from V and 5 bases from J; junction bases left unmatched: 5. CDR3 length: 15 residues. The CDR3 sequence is CASSYRTSGTGELFF. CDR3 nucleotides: TGTGCCAGTAGCTACAGGACTAGCGGGACCGGGGAGCTGTTTTTT.

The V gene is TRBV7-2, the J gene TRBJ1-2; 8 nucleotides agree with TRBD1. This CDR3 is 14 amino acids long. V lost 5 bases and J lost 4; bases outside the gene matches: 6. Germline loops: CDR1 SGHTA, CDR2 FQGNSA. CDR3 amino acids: CASSPRTGIYGYTF. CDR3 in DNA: TGTGCCAGCAGCCCGCGGACAGGGATCTATGGCTACACCTTC.

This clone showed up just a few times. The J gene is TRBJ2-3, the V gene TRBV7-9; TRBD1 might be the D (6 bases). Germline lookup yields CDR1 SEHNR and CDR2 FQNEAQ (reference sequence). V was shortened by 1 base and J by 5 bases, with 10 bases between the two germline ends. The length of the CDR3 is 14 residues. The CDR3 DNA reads TGTGCCAGCAGCTTAGACAGGGTCGGAGATACGCAGTATTTT. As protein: CASSLDRVGDTQYF.

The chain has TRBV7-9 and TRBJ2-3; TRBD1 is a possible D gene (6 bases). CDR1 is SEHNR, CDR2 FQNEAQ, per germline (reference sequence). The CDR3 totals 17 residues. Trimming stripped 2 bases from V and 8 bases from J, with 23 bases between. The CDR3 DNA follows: TGTGCCAGCAGCTTAAGATTGGGACAAGCGACAGGAGGTACGCAGTATTTT. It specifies CASSLRLGQATGGTQYF. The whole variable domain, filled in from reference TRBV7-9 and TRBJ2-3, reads DTGVSQNPRHKITKRGQNVTFRCDPISEHNRLYWYRQTLGQGPEFLTYFQNEAQLEKSRLLSDRFSAERPKGSFSTLEIQRTEQGDSAMYLCASSLRLGQATGGTQYFGPGTRLTVL.

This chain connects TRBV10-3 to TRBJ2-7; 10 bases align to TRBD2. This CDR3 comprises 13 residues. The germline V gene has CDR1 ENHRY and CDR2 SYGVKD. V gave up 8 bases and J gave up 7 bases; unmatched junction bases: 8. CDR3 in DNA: TGTGCCATCGGCGAGCGGGAGGGTGATGAGCAGTACTTC. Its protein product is CAIGEREGDEQYF.

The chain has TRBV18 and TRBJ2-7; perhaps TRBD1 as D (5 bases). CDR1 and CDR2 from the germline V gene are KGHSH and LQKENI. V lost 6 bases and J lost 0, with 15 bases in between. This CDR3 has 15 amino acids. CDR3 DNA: TGTGCCAGCTCGCCCCAGGGTATTAACTCCTACGAGCAGTACTTC. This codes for CASSPQGINSYEQYF.